This TCR beta chain comes out of a study of blood T cell repertoires in COVID-19. Study-wide context: Both acute and convalescent COVID-19 samples were obtained from the United States, Italy and Spain.

In the authors' methods: Amplified reference gene primers provided the basis for estimating nucleated cell counts. The assay was immunoSEQ multiplex PCR, and TCRdb's table has in-frame clones only and misses some. V, J and clone size reflect that table, while D and trimming were determined from the DNA. The sample shows 300,000 to 450,000 clones, 70% to 90% of them seen only once. The cohort comprised adults aged about 18 to 89 years residing in 20 to 30 US areas. Donors were grouped by their self-reported clinical history. The receptor was derived from a woman younger than 35 who had recovered from COVID-19. Input material: PBMCs or T cells enriched from blood (not recorded which).

The CDR3 nucleotides read TGTGCCAGCAGCCAAGTTTCTGGCGGGCGAAGCACAGATACGCAGTATTTT. This encodes CASSQVSGGRSTDTQYF. The chain employs TRBV14 and TRBJ2-3; a possible D gene is TRBD2 (5 bases). The germline V gene has CDR1 SGHDN and CDR2 FVKESK. The CDR3 extends over 17 amino acids. Trimming removed 1 base from V and 0 bases from J, with 14 bases in between.